This T cell receptor beta chain derives from a study of cytomegalovirus exposure and HLA in healthy donors. The overall study: There were 300 to 400 genotyped donors. Of these, about 80% fell in the genetic ancestry cluster associated with self-reported Caucasian donors. Findings and limits, study-wide: Immune exposure data for these donors was limited to CMV serostatus.

J gave up 2 bases and V 4 bases, and 5 bases lay outside the gene matches. The V gene's germline CDR1 is SGHRS and CDR2 YFSETQ. This CDR3 spans 14 amino acids. With respect to this clone: As yet, its antigen is unknown.

Primers for the PCR totalled 60 Vbeta and 13 Jbeta. TCRdb's copy holds only in-frame clones and misses some; the assay was immunoSEQ multiplex PCR. The table lists about 140,000 clones, 76% of them singletons. The chain recombines TRBV5-1 with TRBJ2-7; 8 nucleotides line up with TRBD1. The sequencing input was PBMCs. The receptor was isolated from a female donor in good health and CMV-seropositive. CDR3 region: CASSPTTGAYEQYF. The CDR3 nucleotides are TGCGCCAGCAGCCCTACGACAGGGGCCTACGAGCAGTACTTC.